A single T cell receptor beta chain is shown here with its context. CDR3 size: 12 residues. Trimming removed 6 bases from V and 17 bases from J; junction bases left unmatched: 11. Those enrolled, adults aged about 18 to 95 years, came from about two dozen US areas. This entry is derived from a study of blood T cell repertoires in COVID-19. In the study overall: Sources were T cells, B-cell-depleted T cells, or PBMCs; the material itself was cDNA or gDNA.

Clones were read by immunoSEQ multiplex PCR, and TCRdb kept only the in-frame ones, dropping some. The sample includes about 170,000 clones, less than 90% of them seen just once. The sequenced sample consisted of PBMCs or T cells enriched from blood (not recorded which). The clonotype was recovered from a woman aged 50 to 65 who had recovered from COVID-19. The genes are TRBV12-3 or TRBV12-4 and TRBJ1-4, with 8 bases matching TRBD1. In DNA form, the CDR3 reads TGTGCCAGCAGCCTTCCGGACAGGGTAGTTTTTTTT. Its translation: CASSLPDRVVFF.